These 24 T cell receptor beta chains were sequenced from one sample in a study of blood T cell repertoires in COVID-19. Sequencing used immunoSEQ multiplex PCR; TCRdb keeps in-frame clones, though not all of them. The sample records some 300,000 clones, around 87% being singletons. The sequencing sample was made of peripheral blood. These receptors originate from a man between 65 and 85 years old with acute or convalescent COVID-19.

The chain links TRBV3-1 (or the pseudogene TRBV3-2) to TRBJ2-7, with a tentative D call TRBD2 (6 bases). Germline V lookup: CDR1 LGHDT, CDR2 YNNKEL (reference sequence). The CDR3 length is 14 residues. The V gene lost 4 bases and the J gene lost 1 base, with 11 bases spanning the gap. The CDR3 spells CASSPRRGSYEQYF. The CDR3 DNA sequence: TGTGCCAGCAGCCCCCGACGGGGGTCCTACGAGCAGTACTTC.

V gene TRBV7-8 combines with J gene TRBJ1-1; D gene ambiguous. This CDR3 is built from 15 residues. Germline CDR1 SGHVS, CDR2 FQNEAQ. Trimming removed 0 bases at V and 3 bases at J, with 11 bases between. The CDR3 nucleotides are TGTGCCAGCAGCTTAGCGTATTCCGGGGACACTGAAGCTTTCTTT. Its protein product is CASSLAYSGDTEAFF. The entire variable domain, with the rest obtained from reference TRBV7-8 and TRBJ1-1, is as follows: GAGVSQSPRYKVAKRGQDVALRCDPISGHVSLFWYQQALGQGPEFLTYFQNEAQLDKSGLPSDRFFAERPEGSVSTLKIQRTQQEDSAVYLCASSLAYSGDTEAFFGQGTRLTVV.

This clone was observed a few times. V and J are TRBV3-1 (or the pseudogene TRBV3-2) and TRBJ1-1; 9 bases agree with TRBD1. The V segment lost 1 base and the J segment 5 bases; nucleotides outside the gene matches: 5. Germline CDR1 reads LGHDT; CDR2 reads YNNKEL (reference sequence). This CDR3 has 15 amino acids. The CDR3 DNA sequence: TGTGCCAGCAGCCAAGGGACAGGGGCCTATACTGAAGCTTTCTTT. Protein: CASSQGTGAYTEAFF.

This chain links TRBV28 with TRBJ2-1; the D gene is possibly TRBD2 (6 bases). The V and J ends lost 5 bases and 1 base respectively, with 15 bases between them. Germline V gene data show CDR1 as MDHEN and CDR2 as SYDVKM. This CDR3 contains 16 residues. The CDR3, as DNA: TGTGCCAGCAGTGCCCTAGTTGGGGGGTCCTACAATGAGCAGTTCTTC. Translation: CASSALVGGSYNEQFF. The complete variable domain, with remaining parts taken from reference TRBV28 and TRBJ2-1, reads DVKVTQSSRYLVKRTGEKVFLECVQDMDHENMFWYRQDPGLGLRLIYFSYDVKMKEKGDIPEGYSVSREKKERFSLILESASTNQTSMYLCASSALVGGSYNEQFFGPGTRLTVL.

The V call is TRBV28, the J call TRBJ1-5, with D unresolved. Trimming took off 3 bases at V and 7 bases at J, with 10 bases between the two ends. The CDR3 contains 13 residues. From germline, CDR1 is MDHEN and CDR2 SYDVKM. The CDR3 is CASSFRDLQPQHF. In DNA, the CDR3 is TGTGCCAGCAGTTTCCGGGATCTCCAGCCCCAGCATTTT.

This clone appeared a single time. The rearrangement uses TRBV5-4 and TRBJ1-5, with D possibly being TRBD1 (5 bases). Trimming removed 0 bases from V and 3 bases from J, with 10 bases in between. This CDR3 has 15 amino acids. Germline V gene data show CDR1 as SGHNT and CDR2 as YYREEE (reference sequence). The CDR3 coding sequence is TGTGCCAGCAGCTTGGGGGGGAGGCCCAATCAGCCCCAGCATTTT. Translating gives CASSLGGRPNQPQHF.

The J gene is TRBJ2-7, the V gene TRBV5-4, with 11 positions matching TRBD2. CDR1 SGHNT and CDR2 YYREEE come from the germline V gene (reference sequence). The CDR3 extends over 16 amino acids. With 0 bases clipped from V and 1 base from J, the junction kept 3 bases outside the gene matches. The CDR3 region has the DNA TGTGCCAGCAGCTTGGCGGCTAGCGGGGGGTCCTACGAGCAGTACTTC. Amino acids: CASSLAASGGSYEQYF.

This chain uses TRBV15 with TRBJ2-3; no clear D gene. The CDR3 totals 17 residues. The V end lost 0 bases, the J end lost 1 base, and 14 bases lay between the germline ends. Germline-derived CDR1 and CDR2 are LNHNV and YYDKDF (reference sequence). CDR3 sequence reads: CATSRDLVNPRTDTQYF. CDR3 coding DNA: TGTGCCACCAGCAGAGATTTAGTCAACCCCCGCACAGATACGCAGTATTTT.

The V call is TRBV5-4, the J call TRBJ1-2, with 12 bases matching TRBD1. Germline CDR1 and CDR2: SGHNT and YYREEE (reference sequence). Germline trimming cut 4 bases from V and 4 bases from J; bases unmatched to any gene: 2. This CDR3 is 14 amino acids long. The CDR3 DNA follows: TGTGCCAGCAGCGGGACAGGGGGCGGCTATGGCTACACCTTC. It encodes CASSGTGGGYGYTF.

The chain is built from TRBV3-1 (or the pseudogene TRBV3-2) and TRBJ1-3; unclear D gene. This CDR3 is 14 amino acids long. In germline, CDR1 is LGHDT, CDR2 YNNKEL (reference sequence). V lost 1 base to trimming and J lost 10 bases, with 14 bases between them. Here the CDR3 DNA reads TGTGCCAGCAGCCAAGGTGACTCTCGAAGTACCATATATTTT. Residues: CASSQGDSRSTIYF.

The chain is built from TRBV2 and TRBJ2-7; 8 nucleotides line up with TRBD1. The CDR3 sequence is 14 residues long. V trimming: 7 bases; J trimming: 0 bases; junction bases outside the gene matches: 5. Per the germline V gene, CDR1 is SNHLY and CDR2 is FYNNEI. In DNA form, the CDR3 reads TGTGCCAGCAAGGACAGGGTGAACTCCTACGAGCAGTACTTC. This encodes CASKDRVNSYEQYF.

The rearrangement joins TRBV2 to TRBJ2-5; D possibly corresponds to TRBD1 (7 bases). The V and J ends lost 3 bases and 4 bases respectively, with 21 bases between them. CDR3 length: 17 amino acids. Germline lookup yields CDR1 SNHLY and CDR2 FYNNEI. The CDR3 protein is CASSETPAYRGGETQYF. CDR3 in DNA: TGTGCCAGCAGTGAGACCCCCGCCTACAGGGGAGGAGAGACCCAGTACTTC.

The rearrangement links TRBV5-6 to TRBJ1-1, with D unclear. This CDR3 is built from 13 residues. Trimming stripped 0 bases from V and 7 bases from J, with 10 bases between. CDR1 is SGHDT, CDR2 YYEEEE, per germline. The CDR3, as DNA: TGTGCCAGCAGCTTGGCCCGGGATGGTGAAGCTTTCTTT. Protein: CASSLARDGEAFF.

The chain has TRBV4-1 and TRBJ2-1, with TRBD1 matching 9 bases. The germline CDR1 and CDR2 sequences are MGHRA and YSYEKL. This CDR3 is built from 15 residues. With V trimmed by 3 bases and J by 2 bases, 2 bases remained unmatched. The CDR3 coding sequence is TGCGCCAGCAGCCAGACAGGGGGACCCTACAATGAGCAGTTCTTC. This gives the protein CASSQTGGPYNEQFF.

Note on this clone: Distinct nucleotide sequences in the sample also encode this CDR3. This chain links TRBV14 with TRBJ2-1; TRBD1 aligns across 7 bases. The CDR3 extends over 13 amino acids. The V and J ends lost 1 base and 7 bases, in that order; junction bases with no gene match: 1. Germline lookup yields CDR1 SGHDN and CDR2 FVKESK. The CDR3 here is CASSQVRGNEQFF. DNA for the CDR3: TGTGCCAGCAGCCAAGTCAGGGGGAATGAGCAGTTCTTC.

V usage is TRBV11-3 and J usage is TRBJ2-2; 9 bases match TRBD1. The V segment lost 5 bases and the J segment 9 bases; nucleotides outside the gene matches: 7. This CDR3 has 14 amino acids. Germline loops: CDR1 SGHNT, CDR2 YENEEA. The CDR3, as DNA: TGTGCCAGCAGCAGAGACAGGGGGGAGAGGGAGCTGTTTTTT. This gives the protein CASSRDRGERELFF.

The chain couples TRBV5-1 to TRBJ1-2; 7 bases match TRBD1. The CDR3 contains 16 residues. Germline-derived CDR1 and CDR2 are SGHRS and YFSETQ. V trimming: 4 bases; J trimming: 1 base; junction bases outside the gene matches: 10. The CDR3 DNA reads TGCGCCAGCAGCGAACAGATCAGGGGGATTAACTATGGCTACACCTTC. Residues: CASSEQIRGINYGYTF.

This clone was detected a few times. This may come from a read error, since a much larger clone is one base off. The chain couples TRBV7-2 to TRBJ2-7; D is possibly TRBD1 (6 bases). The CDR3 runs 12 residues. V was shortened by 3 bases and J by 6 bases, with 9 bases between the two germline ends. Germline CDR1 is SGHTA and CDR2 is FQGNSA. The CDR3 coding sequence is TGTGCCAGCAGCTTGGACAGTTTCGAGCAGTACTTC. Its protein is CASSLDSFEQYF.

This clone came up many times. The chain is built from TRBV9 and TRBJ1-2; D remains ambiguous. Germline loops: CDR1 SGDLS, CDR2 YYNGEE. Deletions cut 0 bases from V and 6 bases from J, with 12 bases between. This CDR3 has 14 amino acids. The CDR3 nucleotides are TGTGCCAGCAGCGTAGTGGAGGGTCGGGATGGCTACACCTTC. It yields the protein CASSVVEGRDGYTF.

This clone was counted once. DNA for the CDR3: TGCGCCAGCGGTCCAGTAGCGGGGGGCCAAGAGACCCAGTACTTC. Amino acids: CASGPVAGGQETQYF. The chain couples TRBV4-3 to TRBJ2-5; 10 positions match TRBD2. The ends lost 8 bases at V and 1 base at J; junction bases unmatched: 7. The germline V gene has CDR1 LGHNA and CDR2 YSLEER. This CDR3 spans 15 amino acids.

V and J are TRBV5-1 and TRBJ2-2, with D perhaps TRBD2 (6 bases). The V end lost 4 bases, the J end lost 0 bases, and 16 bases lay between the germline ends. CDR1 SGHRS and CDR2 YFSETQ come from the germline V gene. CDR3 length: 17 residues. The CDR3 DNA reads TGCGCCAGCAGCGAATTGCAGGGAGGACCGAACACCGGGGAGCTGTTTTTT. Protein product: CASSELQGGPNTGELFF.

This chain connects TRBV27 to TRBJ2-6; the D gene is possibly TRBD1 (5 bases). Trimming stripped 0 bases from V and 0 bases from J, with 15 bases between. CDR3 size: 19 residues. Germline assignment: CDR1 MNHEY and CDR2 SMNVEV (reference sequence). The CDR3 DNA sequence: TGTGCCAGCAGTTTATCCTCCGGACAACAAAGCTCTGGGGCCAACGTCCTGACTTTC. It is translated as CASSLSSGQQSSGANVLTF.

The genes are TRBV6-2 or TRBV6-3 and TRBJ1-5; 7 positions agree with TRBD1. Germline V lookup: CDR1 MNHEY, CDR2 SVGEGT. V lost 6 bases and J lost 6; bases outside the gene matches: 5. This CDR3 has 13 amino acids. CDR3 bases: TGTGCCAGCAGCCGACAGGGACGTCAGCCCCAGCATTTT. Translation: CASSRQGRQPQHF.

J is TRBJ2-1 and V is TRBV14; TRBD2 agrees at 8 bases. Germline-derived CDR1 and CDR2 are SGHDN and FVKESK. This CDR3 is built from 16 residues. Trimming removed 1 base from V and 3 bases from J; junction bases left unmatched: 5. The CDR3 sequence: CASSQGSLAVYNEQFF. The CDR3 DNA reads as TGTGCCAGCAGCCAAGGGTCACTAGCGGTCTACAATGAGCAGTTCTTC.